The source of this T cell receptor (beta chain) is a study of shared clonotypes between healthy human individuals. Adult donors, all healthy and HIV-negative, had no recent acute infections or vaccinations. As concerns this clone: Its target is not known.

Findings and caveats of the study: Only blood was sampled, and tissue TCR repertoires likely differ from blood ones.

This table comes from immunoSEQ multiplex PCR, and its TCRdb copy is limited to in-frame clones, with some not included. The repertoire holds approximately 1,500,000 clones, with 95% to 99% as singletons. The sequenced sample was naive CD4+ T cells sorted from blood. The subset is: CD45RA+ positively selected. This sequence was found in a man aged 25 to 40 in good health.

CDR3: CASSLRWSQESYEQYF. Written as DNA, the CDR3 is TGTGCCAGCAGCCTAAGATGGTCCCAGGAGTCCTACGAGCAGTACTTC. The chain has TRBV5-5 and TRBJ2-7; D is unresolved. The CDR3 covers 16 residues. The V and J ends lost 4 bases and 1 base respectively, with 18 bases between them. Germline V lookup: CDR1 SGHKS, CDR2 YYEKEE (reference sequence).